This TCR beta chain is drawn from a study of cytomegalovirus exposure and HLA in healthy donors. On the study more broadly: Prior work identified some 120 million unique TCR beta sequences in roughly 190 million T cells. The Caucasian-associated ancestry cluster contained about 80% of the approximately 400 genotyped donors. The early release's HLA-typed donors yielded roughly 85 million unique TCRs. Study-level points and caveats: There were some V segments, including TRBV6-2 and TRBV6-3, excluded as indistinguishable.

The PCR employed 60 Vbeta primers together with 13 Jbeta primers. Clones were read by immunoSEQ multiplex PCR, and TCRdb kept only the in-frame ones, dropping some. The sample contains roughly 130,000 clones, roughly 80% of which appear only once. To note about this clone: Its specificity is unknown.

The length of the CDR3 is 12 residues. The clonotype comes from a man aged 25-45 years in good health and CMV-seronegative. This chain uses TRBV21-1 with TRBJ1-1; the table's D call, TRBD1, was not checked against the DNA. TRBV21-1 corresponds to a pseudogene. The sequenced sample consisted of PBMCs. This chain's CDR3 is CASTDRAYEAFF. In DNA form, the CDR3 reads TGTGCCAGCACAGACAGGGCTTATGAAGCTTTCTTT.